This T cell receptor beta chain was captured by sequencing in a study of blood T cell repertoires in COVID-19. About the research overall: The United States, Italy and Spain supplied acute and convalescent COVID-19 samples. Nucleic acid was either cDNA or gDNA, and it came from T cells, B-cell-depleted T cells, or PBMCs.

Original methodology: Researchers report that nucleated cell counts were estimated from reference gene primer amplification. Profiled with immunoSEQ multiplex PCR; TCRdb holds only in-frame clones, not every one. V, J and clone size are taken as reported in that table, and D and trimming were inferred from the DNA itself. The sample lists about 240,000 clones, around 83% occurring once. CDR3 length: 16 residues. J was trimmed by 4 bases and V by 2 bases; bases with no gene match: 10. From germline, CDR1 is SGHDN and CDR2 FVKESK. The V and J genes are TRBV14 and TRBJ2-7; 8 bases fit TRBD2. Sequencing used peripheral blood. The clonotype comes from a woman between 18 and 29 years old with acute or convalescent COVID-19. The CDR3 sequence: CASSQNSGTHYYEQYF. For the CDR3, the DNA is TGTGCCAGCAGCCAAAATAGCGGGACTCACTATTACGAGCAGTACTTC.